These 22 T cell receptor beta chains originate from one sample sequenced in a study of T cells after yellow fever vaccination. One entry per CDR3 protein, called by TCRdb with MiXCR from the 5' RACE reads. The sample yields 120,000 or so distinct CDR3 sequences, roughly 15% seen once. The material was CD8+ T cells sorted from PBMCs, obtained 5 days after the yellow fever booster vaccination. These receptor sequences come from a man younger than 35 who received the YFV17D yellow fever vaccine.

This clonotype was found a few times. The chain employs TRBV12-3 or TRBV12-4 and TRBJ2-5, with 10 bases identical to TRBD2. J was trimmed by 5 bases and V by 5 bases; bases with no gene match: 11. CDR3 length: 16 residues. CDR3 in DNA: TGTGCCAGCAGTCCCATCGGGACTAGCGACTCGGAGACCCAGTACTTC. Amino acids: CASSPIGTSDSETQYF.

This clonotype came up a few times. The rearrangement joins TRBV27 to TRBJ1-2, with D unresolved. From germline, CDR1 is MNHEY and CDR2 SMNVEV (reference sequence). Trimming took 8 bases from V and 5 from J, leaving 21 bases between them. The CDR3 totals 15 residues. The CDR3 DNA is TGTGCCAGCGGCCGCGGGCCCCTTTTGCTGTATGGCTACACCTTC. This sequence encodes CASGRGPLLLYGYTF.

The chain is built from TRBV7-9 and TRBJ1-5; the D is unclear. The CDR3 extends over 14 amino acids. Germline V gene data show CDR1 as SEHNR and CDR2 as FQNEAQ (reference sequence). V was cut by 0 bases and J by 5 bases, with 8 bases left in between. The CDR3 coding sequence is TGTGCCAGCAGCTTAGCGACCGGGGATCAGCCCCAGCATTTT. This codes for CASSLATGDQPQHF.

This clonotype has ten or more counts. The genes are TRBV29-1 and TRBJ2-5, with 11 bases identical to TRBD1. J was trimmed by 3 bases and V by 3 bases; bases with no gene match: 12. The germline V gene has CDR1 SQVTM and CDR2 ANQGSEA. The CDR3 runs 17 residues. CDR3 sequence reads: CSVDGIMGQGEKETQYF. The DNA for the CDR3 is TGCAGCGTTGACGGTATTATGGGACAGGGGGAAAAAGAGACCCAGTACTTC.

This clonotype has a handful of counts. The chain recombines TRBV4-3 with TRBJ2-1; possibly TRBD2 for D (7 bases). Germline V CDR1 and CDR2: LGHNA, YSLEER. The germline V and J ends were trimmed by 0 bases and 0 bases, with 15 bases remaining between them. The CDR3 sequence is 18 residues long. The CDR3 sequence is CASSQDSGGPYSYNEQFF. CDR3 in DNA: TGCGCCAGCAGCCAAGATTCCGGGGGGCCCTACTCCTACAATGAGCAGTTCTTC.

This chain uses TRBV20-1 with TRBJ2-7; D is unresolved. CDR3 size: 14 residues. CDR1 DFQATT and CDR2 SNEGSKA come from the germline V gene (reference sequence). V was shortened by 3 bases and J by 4 bases, with 16 bases between the two germline ends. The CDR3 spells CSASGSPDRYEQYF. The DNA for the CDR3 is TGCAGTGCTAGTGGGTCTCCCGATAGGTACGAGCAGTACTTC.

This clonotype was seen only a few times. The chain combines TRBV4-3 with TRBJ1-5, with D unresolved. Looked up from germline, CDR1 is LGHNA and CDR2 is YSLEER. The CDR3 has 15 residues. Trimming pared 1 base from V and 5 bases from J, leaving 12 bases between. The CDR3 DNA reads TGCGCCAGCAGCCAAGTTTGGCAGTTGGATCAGCCCCAGCATTTT. This translates into CASSQVWQLDQPQHF.

The chain uses TRBV20-1 and TRBJ2-1; D unresolved. Germline CDR1 DFQATT, CDR2 SNEGSKA (reference sequence). Trimming cost V 0 bases and J 7 bases, with 16 bases left between them. The CDR3 length is 15 residues. The CDR3 here is CSAREDPGTGNEQFF. The CDR3 nucleotides read TGCAGTGCTAGAGAAGACCCCGGTACCGGGAATGAGCAGTTCTTC.

The CDR3 spells CATSEGTSGVTDTQYF. CDR3 sequence (DNA): TGTGCCACCAGCGAAGGGACTAGCGGAGTCACAGATACGCAGTATTTT. This sequence joins TRBV15 and TRBJ2-3; the match to TRBD2 covers 11 bases. The CDR3 runs to 16 residues. V was clipped by 5 bases and J by 2 bases; unmatched bases: 6. Germline lookup yields CDR1 LNHNV and CDR2 YYDKDF (reference sequence).

This clonotype was counted many times. This chain joins TRBV2 and TRBJ2-1; unclear D gene. The germline V and J ends were trimmed by 6 bases and 7 bases, with 16 bases remaining between them. CDR3 length: 14 residues. CDR1 is SNHLY, CDR2 FYNNEI, per germline. This CDR3 reads CASSGAGSVNEQFF. In DNA form, the CDR3 reads TGTGCCAGCAGCGGAGCCGGTTCTGTGAATGAGCAGTTCTTC.

The chain couples TRBV12-3 or TRBV12-4 to TRBJ2-7; no definite D call. There are 16 residues in the CDR3. Trimming stripped 0 bases from V and 0 bases from J, with 12 bases between. The CDR3 sequence is CASSLAFGGSSYEQYV. Here the CDR3 DNA reads TGTGCCAGCAGTTTAGCGTTTGGCGGTAGCTCCTACGAGCAGTACGTC.

V usage is TRBV5-5 and J usage is TRBJ2-7, with 11 bases that match TRBD1. The CDR3 has 16 residues. The ends lost 4 bases at V and 3 bases at J; junction bases unmatched: 9. The germline CDR1 and CDR2 sequences are SGHKS and YYEKEE (reference sequence). For the CDR3, the DNA is TGTGCCAGCAGCCGGATTACCGGGACAGGGGGCTACGAGCAGTACGTC. Amino acids: CASSRITGTGGYEQYV.

This clonotype was seen more than once but under ten times. Here the CDR3 DNA reads TGCGCCAGCAGCGCGGGGACAGGGGGCTGGGAGCAGTACTTC. Protein: CASSAGTGGWEQYF. The V gene is TRBV5-1, the J gene TRBJ2-7; 12 bases line up with TRBD1. The CDR3 runs 14 residues. Trimming removed 4 bases from V and 7 bases from J; junction bases left unmatched: 6. Germline V lookup: CDR1 SGHRS, CDR2 YFSETQ.

The J gene is TRBJ2-2, the V gene TRBV6-5; D not certain. The ends were cut back, 2 bases at V and 4 bases at J, with 8 bases in the middle. This CDR3 has 14 residues. Germline CDR1 MNHEY, CDR2 SVGAGI. The CDR3 reads CASSYEQTTGELFF. In DNA, the CDR3 is TGTGCCAGCAGTTACGAGCAAACCACCGGGGAGCTGTTTTTT.

The chain couples TRBV7-9 to TRBJ1-1; 9 nucleotides agree with TRBD1. Germline V gene lookup returns CDR1 SEHNR and CDR2 FQNEAQ (reference sequence). The CDR3 sequence is 15 residues long. The V segment lost 3 bases and the J segment 4 bases; nucleotides outside the gene matches: 6. The CDR3 here is CASSFPGQGVTEAFF. CDR3 nucleotides: TGTGCCAGCAGCTTTCCGGGACAGGGTGTCACTGAAGCTTTCTTT.

The gene calls are TRBV12-3 or TRBV12-4 and TRBJ2-3; possibly TRBD1 or TRBD2 for D (6 bases each). V lost 2 bases and J lost 4, with 16 bases in between. The CDR3 runs to 16 residues. In nucleotides, the CDR3 is TGTGCCAGCAGTTTAATCGGGGGCCTCCCCCCAGATACGCAGTATTTT. Translation: CASSLIGGLPPDTQYF.

This clonotype was picked up a small number of times. The chain links TRBV19 to TRBJ2-1, with a possible D match to TRBD2 (5 bases). The CDR3 sequence is 13 residues long. Deletions cut 7 bases from V and 7 bases from J, with 14 bases between. CDR1 and CDR2 from the germline V gene are LNHDA and SQIVND (reference sequence). CDR3 bases: TGTGCCAGTATCGGACTCGCGGATAATGAGCAGTTCTTC. It codes for CASIGLADNEQFF.

In its sample, this clonotype was seen a few times. This sequence joins TRBV12-3 or TRBV12-4 and TRBJ2-3; 7 nucleotides agree with TRBD1. The CDR3 extends over 15 amino acids. V trimming: 7 bases; J trimming: 4 bases; junction bases outside the gene matches: 11. The CDR3 region has the DNA TGTGCCAGCACCTTAGTGACAGGGACCCCAGATACGCAGTATTTT. The encoded protein is CASTLVTGTPDTQYF.

The chain uses TRBV9 and TRBJ1-1, with D unclear. Trimming pared 2 bases from V and 6 bases from J, leaving 11 bases between. Germline CDR1 reads SGDLS; CDR2 reads YYNGEE. The CDR3 length is 13 residues. For the CDR3, the DNA is TGTGCCAGCAGCGTTGAGGGCACCGCTGAAGCTTTCTTT. It codes for CASSVEGTAEAFF.

This clonotype came up a few times. V and J are TRBV27 and TRBJ2-1; no clear D. The V end was cut by 5 bases, the J end by 0 bases, with 17 bases between. The germline V gene has CDR1 MNHEY and CDR2 SMNVEV (reference sequence). The CDR3 runs 17 residues. This chain's CDR3 is CASSPHSRNSSYNEQFF. The CDR3 DNA reads TGTGCCAGCAGTCCCCACTCGCGTAACAGCTCCTACAATGAGCAGTTCTTC.

This sequence joins TRBV27 and TRBJ1-2; D not certain. V lost 4 bases and J lost 7, with 16 bases in between. Germline assignment: CDR1 MNHEY and CDR2 SMNVEV (reference sequence). The CDR3 consists of 14 residues. CDR3 region: CASSSRLYSGGYTF. For the CDR3, the DNA is TGTGCCAGCAGTTCTCGGTTGTACAGTGGTGGCTACACCTTC.

DNA of the CDR3: TGTGCCAGCAGCTCCCCCGGACTGTTCTACGAGCAGTACGTC. Translation: CASSSPGLFYEQYV. The chain recombines TRBV11-2 with TRBJ2-7, with D possibly TRBD2 on 5 matching bases. The CDR3 contains 14 residues. Germline CDR1 reads SGHAT; CDR2 reads FQNNGV. Trimming took 4 bases from V and 3 from J, leaving 13 bases between them.